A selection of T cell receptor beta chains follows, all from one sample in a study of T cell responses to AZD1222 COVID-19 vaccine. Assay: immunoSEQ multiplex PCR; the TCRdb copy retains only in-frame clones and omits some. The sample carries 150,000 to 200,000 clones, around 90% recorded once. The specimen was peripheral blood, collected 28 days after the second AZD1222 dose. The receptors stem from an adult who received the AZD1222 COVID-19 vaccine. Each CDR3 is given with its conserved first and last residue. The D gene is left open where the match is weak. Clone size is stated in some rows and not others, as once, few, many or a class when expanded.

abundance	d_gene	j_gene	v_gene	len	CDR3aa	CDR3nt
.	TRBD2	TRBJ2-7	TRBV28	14	CASSSGGSWYEQYF	TGTGCCAGCAGTTCCGGCGGGAGCTGGTACGAGCAGTACTTC
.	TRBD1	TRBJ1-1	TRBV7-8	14	CASSLGQSNTEAFF	TGTGCCAGCAGCTTGGGACAGTCAAACACTGAAGCTTTCTTT
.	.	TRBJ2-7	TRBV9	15	CASSVGQPNSYEQYF	TGTGCCAGCAGCGTCGGACAACCGAACTCCTACGAGCAGTACTTC
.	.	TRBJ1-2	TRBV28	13	CASTLRVDYGYTF	TGTGCCAGCACCCTCAGGGTTGACTATGGCTACACCTTC
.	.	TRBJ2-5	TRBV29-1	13	CSVHPPGRETQYF	TGCAGCGTCCACCCCCCGGGGAGAGAGACCCAGTACTTC
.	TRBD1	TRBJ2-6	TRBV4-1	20	CASSQDRVGTERSGANVLTF	TGCGCCAGCAGCCAAGATCGAGTTGGGACAGAGCGCTCTGGGGCCAACGTCCTGACTTTC
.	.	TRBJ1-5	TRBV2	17	CASTPQRRGLSNQPQHF	TGTGCCAGCACTCCCCAGAGGCGGGGACTGAGCAATCAGCCCCAGCATTTT
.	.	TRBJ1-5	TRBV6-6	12	CASSPIGQPQHF	TGTGCCAGCAGCCCAATAGGTCAGCCCCAGCATTTT
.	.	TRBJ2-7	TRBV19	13	CASSTGGGYEQYF	TGTGCCAGTAGTACTGGGGGTGGCTACGAGCAGTACTTC
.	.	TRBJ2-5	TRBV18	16	CASSPNEWRGEETQYF	TGTGCCAGCTCACCCAACGAGTGGAGGGGCGAAGAGACCCAGTACTTC
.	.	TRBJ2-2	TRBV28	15	CASIDTKSGAGELFF	TGTGCCAGCATAGACACTAAATCAGGGGCCGGGGAGCTGTTTTTT
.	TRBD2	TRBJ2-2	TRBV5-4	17	CASSPRGREGNTGELFF	TGTGCCAGCAGCCCTCGAGGGCGGGAGGGTAACACCGGGGAGCTGTTTTTT
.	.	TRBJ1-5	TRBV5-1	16	CASSPKSGDLNQPQHF	TGCGCCAGCAGCCCCAAGTCGGGGGACCTCAATCAGCCCCAGCATTTT
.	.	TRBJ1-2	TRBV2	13	CASSATRNYGYTF	TGTGCCAGCAGTGCGACGCGGAACTATGGCTACACCTTC
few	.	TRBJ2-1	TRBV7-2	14	CASSFAGSTNEQFF	TGTGCCAGCAGCTTCGCCGGGAGTACCAATGAGCAGTTCTTC
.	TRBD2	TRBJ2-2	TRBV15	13	CATTIAGEGELFF	TGTGCCACCACCATAGCGGGAGAGGGGGAGCTGTTTTTT
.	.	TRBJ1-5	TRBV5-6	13	CASSLGWNQPQHF	TGTGCCAGCAGCTTAGGGTGGAATCAGCCCCAGCATTTT
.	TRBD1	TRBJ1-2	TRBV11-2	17	CASSSTRTGHTNYGYTF	TGTGCCAGCAGCTCGACCCGGACAGGACATACTAACTATGGCTACACCTTC
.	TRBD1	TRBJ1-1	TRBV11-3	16	CASSSRTGGGPTEAFF	TGTGCCAGCAGCTCCAGGACAGGGGGAGGCCCAACTGAAGCTTTCTTT
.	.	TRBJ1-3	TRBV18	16	CASSFLEGISGNTIYF	TGTGCCAGCTCATTTTTGGAGGGGATCTCTGGAAACACCATATATTTT
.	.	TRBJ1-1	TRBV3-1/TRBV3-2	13	CASSPHPYVEAFF	TGTGCCAGCAGCCCCCATCCCTATGTTGAAGCTTTCTTT
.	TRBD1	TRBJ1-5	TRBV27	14	CASRGQGREKPQHF	TGTGCCAGCAGGGGACAGGGTAGGGAAAAACCCCAGCATTTT
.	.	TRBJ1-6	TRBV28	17	CASSLGLQGSMGSPLHF	TGTGCCAGCAGTTTAGGACTCCAGGGCAGTATGGGTTCACCCCTCCACTTT
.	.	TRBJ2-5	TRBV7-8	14	CASSLEQREETQYF	TGTGCCAGCAGCTTAGAGCAGAGAGAAGAGACCCAGTACTTC
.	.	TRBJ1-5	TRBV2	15	CASSGRGPGNQPQHF	TGTGCCAGCAGCGGACGGGGGCCGGGCAATCAGCCCCAGCATTTT
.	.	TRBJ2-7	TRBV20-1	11	CSATPSYEQYF	TGCAGTGCGACCCCCTCCTACGAGCAGTACTTC
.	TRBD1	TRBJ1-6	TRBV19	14	CASSGDRMDSPLHF	TGTGCCAGTAGTGGGGACAGGATGGATTCACCCCTCCACTTT
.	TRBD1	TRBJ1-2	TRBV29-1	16	CSVEVPTGGLNYGYTF	TGCAGCGTTGAAGTTCCGACAGGGGGCCTTAACTATGGCTACACCTTC
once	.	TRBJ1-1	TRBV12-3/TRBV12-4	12	CASRGGGTEAFF	TGTGCCAGCAGAGGTGGGGGCACTGAAGCTTTCTTT
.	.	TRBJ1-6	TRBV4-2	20	CASSQATGSGPLSYNSPLHF	TGTGCCAGCAGCCAAGCAACAGGTTCTGGCCCCCTCTCCTATAATTCACCCCTCCACTTT
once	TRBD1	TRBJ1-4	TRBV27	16	CASSPSGQALNEKLFF	TGTGCCAGCAGTCCCTCTGGACAGGCCCTTAATGAAAAACTGTTTTTT
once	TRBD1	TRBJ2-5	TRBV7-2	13	CASSWTGGETQYF	TGTGCCAGCAGCTGGACAGGGGGGGAGACCCAGTACTTC
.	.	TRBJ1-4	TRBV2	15	CASTPKVARVGKLFF	TGTGCCAGCACCCCGAAGGTTGCAAGGGTTGGAAAACTGTTTTTT
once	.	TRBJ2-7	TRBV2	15	CASSMSRQVGYEQYF	TGTGCCAGCAGTATGAGCCGTCAGGTGGGCTACGAGCAGTACTTC
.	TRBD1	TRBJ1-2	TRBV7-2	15	CASGELRSGGHGYTF	TGTGCCAGCGGCGAGCTTAGATCAGGGGGCCATGGCTACACCTTC
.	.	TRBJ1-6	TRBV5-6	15	CASSLSKGGYSPLHF	TGTGCCAGCAGCTTGAGTAAGGGGGGATATTCACCCCTCCACTTT
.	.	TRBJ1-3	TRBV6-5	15	CASSPGRSSGNTIYF	TGTGCCAGCAGTCCGGGACGGAGCTCTGGAAACACCATATATTTT
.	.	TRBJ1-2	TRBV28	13	CASRGDANYGYTF	TGTGCCAGCAGGGGCGACGCTAACTATGGCTACACCTTC
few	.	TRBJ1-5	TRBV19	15	CASSTLGYSNQPQHF	TGTGCCAGTAGTACCCTCGGTTATAGCAATCAGCCCCAGCATTTT
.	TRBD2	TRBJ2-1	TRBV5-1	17	CASSLAPKREGYNEQFF	TGCGCCAGCAGCTTGGCACCCAAACGGGAGGGTTACAATGAGCAGTTCTTC